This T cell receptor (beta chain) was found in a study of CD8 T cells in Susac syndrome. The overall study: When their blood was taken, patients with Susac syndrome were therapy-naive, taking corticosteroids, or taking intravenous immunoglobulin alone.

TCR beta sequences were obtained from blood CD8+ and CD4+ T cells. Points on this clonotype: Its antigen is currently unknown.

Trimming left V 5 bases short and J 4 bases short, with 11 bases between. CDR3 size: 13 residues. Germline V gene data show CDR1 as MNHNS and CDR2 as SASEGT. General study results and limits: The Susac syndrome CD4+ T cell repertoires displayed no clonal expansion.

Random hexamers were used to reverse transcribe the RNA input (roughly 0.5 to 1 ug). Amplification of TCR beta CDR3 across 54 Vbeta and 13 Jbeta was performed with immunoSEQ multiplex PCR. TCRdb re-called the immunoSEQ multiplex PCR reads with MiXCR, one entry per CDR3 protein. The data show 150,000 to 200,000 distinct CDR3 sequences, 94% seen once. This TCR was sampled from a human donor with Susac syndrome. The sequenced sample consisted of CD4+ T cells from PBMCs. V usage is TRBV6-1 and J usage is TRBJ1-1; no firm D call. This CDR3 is CASSFTKSTEAFF. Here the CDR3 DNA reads TGTGCCAGCAGTTTCACCAAAAGCACTGAAGCTTTCTTT.